This T cell receptor (beta chain) was profiled in a study of cytomegalovirus exposure and HLA in healthy donors. Remarks on this clone: Its antigen is currently unknown.

This CDR3 contains 17 residues. The germline CDR1 and CDR2 sequences are ENHRY and SYGVKD. After removal of 5 bases from V and 2 bases from J, the junction contained 13 bases not matched to a gene. Generated by immunoSEQ multiplex PCR, the TCRdb table keeps only in-frame clones and is missing some. The repertoire holds some 160,000 clones, with more than 75% as singletons. Findings of the study overall: Researchers catalogued around 150 TCR beta chains as cytomegalovirus-associated.

The 120-subject validation cohort, separate from the roughly 670-subject first cohort, included the donors. The receptor was isolated from a young man in good health and CMV-seronegative. The specimen was PBMCs. The rearrangement links TRBV10-3 to TRBJ2-7; 9 nucleotides line up with TRBD2. CDR3 nucleotides: TGTGCCATCAGTAAGGGAGACTTAGCGGGAGACCCCTACGAGCAGTACTTC. Translating gives CAISKGDLAGDPYEQYF.